Below are 10 T cell receptor beta chains sequenced from a single sample in a study of blood T cell repertoires in COVID-19 (dated by TCRdb to 2020 to 2021). To prepare the library, the immunoSEQ multiplex PCR assay was applied. Not all clones reach the TCRdb copy of this immuneACCESS table, which keeps in-frame sequences only. Checked studies attribute under half of the gap to unresolved V genes and leave the rest unexplained. This sample is represented by approximately 100,000 clones; 84% of them were singletons. The ten top clones hold roughly a quarter of the sample. The sequencing input was peripheral blood. The receptors derive from a man aged 55 to 70 with acute or convalescent COVID-19.

The rearrangement uses TRBV5-1 and TRBJ1-1; D is unresolved. Germline V gene sequence: CDR1 SGHRS, CDR2 YFSETQ. The CDR3 is made up of 13 amino acids. Trimming left V 0 bases short and J 3 bases short, with 6 bases between. CDR3: CASSLAGDTEAFF. The CDR3 bases are TGCGCCAGCAGCTTGGCCGGGGACACTGAAGCTTTCTTT.

The V and J genes are TRBV7-6 and TRBJ2-7, with 14 bases fitting TRBD2. The CDR3 totals 15 residues. V lost 4 bases, J lost 7 bases, and 6 bases stayed unmatched. Per germline, CDR1 SGHVS and CDR2 FNYEAQ. The CDR3 DNA follows: TGTGCCAGCAGCTCCCGAGGACTAGCGGGAGGTGAGCAGTACTTC. Encoded protein: CASSSRGLAGGEQYF.

CDR3 in amino acids: CASSYPRTGLNTEAFF. CDR3 nucleotide sequence: TGTGCCAGCAGTTACCCGCGGACAGGGCTGAACACTGAAGCTTTCTTT. The chain recombines TRBV6-6 with TRBJ1-1, with 8 nucleotides matching TRBD1. Germline V gene sequence: CDR1 MNHNY, CDR2 SVGAGI (reference sequence). The V and J ends lost 2 bases and 0 bases, in that order; junction bases with no gene match: 5. The CDR3 has 16 residues.

The chain links TRBV6-4 to TRBJ1-5; D remains unclear. In germline, CDR1 is MRHNA, CDR2 SNTAGT. There are 15 residues in the CDR3. Trimming pared 3 bases from V and 7 bases from J, leaving 16 bases between. CDR3 in amino acids: CASSDETGGWQPQHF. CDR3 bases: TGTGCCAGCAGTGATGAGACGGGAGGTTGGCAGCCCCAGCATTTT.

The table lists this clone with a count of one. This chain uses TRBV7-2 with TRBJ1-5; D perhaps matches TRBD1 (5 bases). This CDR3 has 16 amino acids. Trimming stripped 1 base from V and 5 bases from J, with 15 bases between. Germline V gene data show CDR1 as SGHTA and CDR2 as FQGNSA. The CDR3 loop reads CASSLVGGRGDQPQHF. The CDR3 DNA reads TGTGCCAGCAGCTTAGTAGGAGGGCGAGGGGATCAGCCCCAGCATTTT.

In its sample, this clone was seen many times. This chain connects TRBV27 to TRBJ2-7, with a weak D call TRBD1 (5 bases). This CDR3 spans 14 amino acids. Looked up from germline, CDR1 is MNHEY and CDR2 is SMNVEV (reference sequence). V lost 3 bases and J lost 1, with 10 bases in between. The DNA for the CDR3 is TGTGCCAGCAGTTTCCAAGACAGATCCTACGAGCAGTACTTC. Translation gives CASSFQDRSYEQYF.

This chain joins TRBV28 and TRBJ1-2; D unclear. Trimming stripped 8 bases from V and 5 bases from J, with 15 bases between. The CDR3 runs to 13 residues. Germline V CDR1 and CDR2: MDHEN, SYDVKM. CDR3 nucleotides: TGTGCCAGCGTGGCGGTTATGAATTATGGCTACACCTTC. It encodes CASVAVMNYGYTF.

V gene TRBV11-2 combines with J gene TRBJ2-1, with D maybe TRBD2 (6 bases). CDR1 SGHAT and CDR2 FQNNGV come from the germline V gene. Trimming cost V 2 bases and J 14 bases, with 22 bases left between them. The CDR3 length is 15 residues. The CDR3 loop reads CASSLTSRGAREEFF. The CDR3 region has the DNA TGTGCCAGCAGCTTAACCTCGCGAGGAGCGCGGGAAGAGTTCTTC.

The chain joins TRBV6-4 to TRBJ1-2; 9 bases map to TRBD1. The CDR3 has 13 amino acids. V was clipped by 2 bases and J by 7 bases; unmatched bases: 2. Germline V gives CDR1 MRHNA, CDR2 SNTAGT. The CDR3 nucleotides read TGTGCCAGCAGTGACCAGGACAGGGGTGGCTACACCTTC. Its translation: CASSDQDRGGYTF.

The V and J genes are TRBV3-1 (or the pseudogene TRBV3-2) and TRBJ2-2, with 11 bases aligning to TRBD1. This CDR3 region has 18 residues. The ends lost 4 bases at V and 6 bases at J; junction bases unmatched: 13. CDR1 is LGHDT and CDR2 is YNNKEL in the germline V gene (reference sequence). CDR3 loop: CASSPSPGQGASAGELFF. The DNA for the CDR3 is TGTGCCAGCAGCCCGTCCCCCGGACAGGGGGCCTCCGCCGGGGAGCTGTTTTTT.